One and the same sample provided the 8 T cell receptor beta chains below, sequenced in a study of technical replicates of blood from a few donors. The protocol was immunoSEQ multiplex PCR, while the TCRdb copy is restricted to in-frame clones and leaves out a portion. The sample holds tens of thousands of clones, 90% to 95% seen once. The source material was T cells isolated from PBMCs. These TCRs come from a human donor in good health. Some clones in this sample may be carry-over from other donors' samples.

The rearrangement uses TRBV15 and TRBJ1-2, with unresolved D. The germline CDR1 and CDR2 sequences are LNHNV and YYDKDF (reference sequence). The V and J ends lost 1 base and 2 bases respectively, with 11 bases between them. The CDR3 totals 15 residues. Written as DNA, the CDR3 is TGTGCCACCAGCAGAGTTGCAGATTCCAACTATGGCTACACCTTC. Translated, it gives CATSRVADSNYGYTF.

This chain joins TRBV4-1 and TRBJ1-1; D possibly corresponds to TRBD1 (5 bases). There are 16 residues in the CDR3. Trimming removed 2 bases at V and 0 bases at J, with 13 bases between. CDR1 MGHRA and CDR2 YSYEKL come from the germline V gene. The CDR3 loop reads CASSQSRGGVNTEAFF. CDR3 nucleotides: TGCGCCAGCAGCCAAAGCCGGGGCGGGGTGAACACTGAAGCTTTCTTT.

This chain uses TRBV27 with TRBJ1-2; no firm D call. The CDR3 is 13 residues long. In germline, CDR1 is MNHEY, CDR2 SMNVEV (reference sequence). Trimming removed 4 bases from V and 8 bases from J, with 14 bases in between. CDR3 in amino acids: CASSSGSYEGYTF. The CDR3 coding sequence is TGTGCCAGCAGTTCCGGTAGTTACGAAGGCTACACCTTC.

This clone was counted a single time. The V call is TRBV23-1, the J call TRBJ2-7; 9 positions agree with TRBD1. TRBV23-1 is flagged as an ORF with uncertain function. V shed 7 bases and J 4 bases; nucleotides not matched to a gene: 20. The CDR3 sequence is 18 residues long. The CDR3 protein is CASTGGWGRTGVGYEQYF. CDR3 nucleotide sequence: TGCGCCAGCACCGGGGGGTGGGGGAGGACAGGGGTGGGGTACGAGCAGTACTTC.

The CDR3 nucleotides are TGTGCCAGCAGCTTAGGGACAGGAATGGGAAACAATGAGCAGTTCTTC. This codes for CASSLGTGMGNNEQFF. V is TRBV7-9 and J is TRBJ2-1; the match to TRBD1 covers 7 bases. The CDR3 consists of 16 residues. CDR1 SEHNR and CDR2 FQNEAQ come from the germline V gene (reference sequence). With V trimmed by 1 base and J by 5 bases, 8 bases remained unmatched.

The chain combines TRBV7-3 with TRBJ2-7; D might be TRBD1 (6 bases). V was shortened by 5 bases and J by 1 base, with 12 bases between the two germline ends. Germline loops: CDR1 SGHTA, CDR2 FQGTGA. This CDR3 region has 14 residues. CDR3 sequence reads: CASSTRTDSYEQYF. The CDR3 DNA follows: TGTGCCAGCAGCACGAGGACAGATTCCTACGAGCAGTACTTC.

This sequence joins TRBV30 and TRBJ1-3; the D is unclear. CDR3 size: 14 residues. Looked up from germline, CDR1 is GTSNPN and CDR2 is SVGIG (reference sequence). V lost 0 bases and J 3 bases, leaving 9 bases between the germline ends. In nucleotides, the CDR3 is TGTGCCTGGAGTGTACGGTCTTTTGGAAACACCATATATTTT. It specifies CAWSVRSFGNTIYF.

This sequence joins TRBV19 and TRBJ1-1; unclear D gene. CDR1 is LNHDA, CDR2 SQIVND, per germline (reference sequence). CDR3 size: 14 residues. V was cut by 5 bases and J by 1 base, with 11 bases left in between. CDR3 region: CASSHRNENTEAFF. The CDR3 region has the DNA TGTGCCAGTAGTCACAGAAACGAGAACACTGAAGCTTTCTTT.